Given below is one T cell receptor (beta chain) in context. Its antigen target is currently unknown. The input lacks base qualities; no much larger clone sits a single base away. This sample is drawn from a study of shared clonotypes between healthy human individuals (dated by TCRdb to 2020 to 2021). Some background on the complete study: A couple of women and a few men aged 18 to 49 years were included in the cohort. Per donor, three plates each were used for CD4 naive and CD4 memory, two for CD8 naive, and one for CD8 memory. The study deeply sequenced blood TCR repertoires of about 5 healthy adults to estimate repertoire size and the extent of clonotype sharing between individuals. To increase sequencing depth and limit assay-specific biases, different laboratories used diverse techniques to prepare libraries and sequence TCR repertoires. Per donor, leukapheresis produced somewhere between about 0.9 and 9.5 billion PBMCs.

TCR CDR3 regions were amplified from genomic DNA by multiplex PCR using the deep immunoSEQ assay. Extracted genomic DNA from each cell subset was spread evenly across all wells of several immunoSEQ 96-well plates, with each plate serving as a replicate. For sorted subsets, each replicate PCR was loaded with around 220 ng genomic DNA, equivalent to some 27,000 T cell genomes. The purified libraries were quantified using a Qubit 3.0 fluorometer, sized with a Bioanalyzer 2100, and then quantified again using the KAPA Library Quantification kit. Every immunoSEQ 96-well plate was sequenced on a dedicated single-read 150-cycle Illumina NextSeq 550 flow cell. As for how the authors treated the data: Because the immunoSEQ output included only junctional sequences and no quality scores, the filtering could not be the same as the filtering used for full-length reads. To assign V/J genes and CDR3, sequences were annotated against IMGT germline references using PyIR, a Python wrapper for IgBLAST v1.9. Any read was removed if the V/J assignment was weak (E-value above 1e-6), the CDR3 was missing, or the read contained stop codons, out-of-frame junctions, or ambiguous translated residues. V3J clonotypes were defined as sequences sharing an identical inferred V gene, J gene, and CDR3 amino acid sequence. To compute the percentage overlap between repertoires, the number of shared unique clonotypes was divided by the size of the smaller repertoire. Richness of each repertoire was evaluated using RTK rarefaction, the Chao1 estimator, and Recon v2.1 estimates of unobserved clonotypes. OLGA was used to compute generation probabilities for all TCRbeta clonotypes that the gDNA method yielded from a handful of donors. TCRdb took over this immuneACCESS table, retaining in-frame rearrangements with V and J assigned. Such tables are incomplete; in checked studies, under half of the missing clones stem from an unresolved V gene, and the remainder is unexplained. The D gene and trimming were derived from the DNA, and the V and J assignments and clone size from that table. In all, the sample holds around 1.9 million clones, and roughly 95% of those were seen once. The ten largest account for more than 1.5% of the sample.

The investigation overall reported the following: Sampling was restricted to blood, and TCR repertoires in tissue are likely to differ from TCR repertoires in blood. Across a few donors, around 5.4% of naive CD4, 3% to 3.5% of naive CD8, 2% to 2.5% of memory CD4, and over 0.35% of memory CD8 clonotypes were shared. Pairwise subsampling indicated that sequencing depth was expected to affect the degree of clonotype sharing among donors. Because the study included only a small number of donors, the genetic and exposure-history diversity represented was limited. Estimated clonotype richness was generally larger for naive than for memory subsets. Compared with non-shared clonotypes, clonotypes shared by all four sorted-subset donors had higher generation probabilities. Rarefaction of sorted-subset datasets indicated incomplete sequencing despite the large sequencing depth.

For the CD8 naive samples, CD45RO-negative cells were positively selected for CCR7, yielding a CD45RA+CCR7+ population from which TemRA cells were excluded. Healthy HIV-negative adults with no recently reported acute infections or vaccinations were included as donors. Every donor was a Caucasian adult residing in Nashville, Tennessee, USA. Blood was obtained by leukapheresis, after which PBMCs were separated by Ficoll-Histopaque density gradient centrifugation and cryopreserved in liquid nitrogen vapor phase. Analytical flow cytometry was used to check the purity and quantity of each magnetically sorted T cell population. From each sorted fraction, genomic DNA was isolated and quantified by UV absorbance on a Nanodrop 2000c. Sequencing input: naive CD8+ T cells from PBMCs. The cell subset or site label on this specimen signifies: CD45RA+CCR7+. The origin of this receptor is a young man in good health. Some clones in this sample may be carry-over from other donors' samples.

The CDR3 region has the sequence CASSSAGTGGGTDTQYF. The nucleotides read TGTGCCAGCAGCTCGGCGGGGACAGGGGGAGGCACAGATACGCAGTATTTT. This chain is built from TRBV7-9 and TRBJ2-3; 11 central bases correspond to TRBD1. CDR1 and CDR2, looked up from the germline V gene (reference sequence), are SEHNR and FQNEAQ. Counted from cysteine to phenylalanine, this CDR3 has 17 amino acids. This entry keeps only the CDR3 DNA: 51 bases, framed from base 1. Trimming leaves V shorter by 4 bases and J shorter by 1 base, with the junction holding 7 bases beyond the gene matches.